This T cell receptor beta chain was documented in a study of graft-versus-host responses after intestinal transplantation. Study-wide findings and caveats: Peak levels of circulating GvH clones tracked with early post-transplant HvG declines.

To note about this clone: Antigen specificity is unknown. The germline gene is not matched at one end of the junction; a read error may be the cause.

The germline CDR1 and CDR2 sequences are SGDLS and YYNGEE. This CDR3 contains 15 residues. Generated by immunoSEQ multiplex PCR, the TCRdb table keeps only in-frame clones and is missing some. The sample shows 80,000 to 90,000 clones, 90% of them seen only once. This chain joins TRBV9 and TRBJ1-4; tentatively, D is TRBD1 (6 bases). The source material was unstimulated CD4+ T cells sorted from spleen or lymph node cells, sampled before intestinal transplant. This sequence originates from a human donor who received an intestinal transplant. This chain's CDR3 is CASSVGAGANEKLFF. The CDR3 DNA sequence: TGTGCCAGCAGCGTAGGGGCAGGGGCTAACGAAAAACTGTTTTTT.